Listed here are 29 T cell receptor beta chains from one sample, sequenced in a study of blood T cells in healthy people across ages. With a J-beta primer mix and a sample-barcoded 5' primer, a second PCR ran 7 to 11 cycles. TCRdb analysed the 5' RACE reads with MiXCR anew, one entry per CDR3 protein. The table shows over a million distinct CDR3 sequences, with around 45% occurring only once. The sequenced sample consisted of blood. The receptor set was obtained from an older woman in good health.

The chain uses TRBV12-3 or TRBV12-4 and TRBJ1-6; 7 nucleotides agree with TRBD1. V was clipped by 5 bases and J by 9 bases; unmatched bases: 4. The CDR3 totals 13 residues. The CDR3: CASSGDRFSPLHF. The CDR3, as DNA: TGTGCCAGCAGTGGGGACAGATTTTCACCCCTCCACTTT.

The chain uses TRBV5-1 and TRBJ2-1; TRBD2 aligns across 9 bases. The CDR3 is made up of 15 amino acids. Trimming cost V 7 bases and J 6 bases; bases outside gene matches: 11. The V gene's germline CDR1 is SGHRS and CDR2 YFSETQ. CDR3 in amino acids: CASSGTSSPSNEQFF. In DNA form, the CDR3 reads TGCGCCAGCTCCGGGACTAGCAGCCCCAGCAATGAGCAGTTCTTC.

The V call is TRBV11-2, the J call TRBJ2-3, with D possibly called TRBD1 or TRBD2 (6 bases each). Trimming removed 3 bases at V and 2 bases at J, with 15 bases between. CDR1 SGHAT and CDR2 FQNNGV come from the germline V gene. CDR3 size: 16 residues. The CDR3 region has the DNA TGTGCCAGCAGCTTCGGGGGACACCACAACACAGATACGCAGTATTTT. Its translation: CASSFGGHHNTDTQYF.

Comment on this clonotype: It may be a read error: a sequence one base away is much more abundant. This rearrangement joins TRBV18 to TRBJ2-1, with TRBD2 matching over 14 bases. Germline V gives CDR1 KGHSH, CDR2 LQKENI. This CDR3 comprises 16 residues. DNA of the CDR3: TGTGCCAGCTCACCGACTAGCGGGAGGGCCGGGAATGGGCAGTTCTTC. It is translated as CASSPTSGRAGNGQFF.

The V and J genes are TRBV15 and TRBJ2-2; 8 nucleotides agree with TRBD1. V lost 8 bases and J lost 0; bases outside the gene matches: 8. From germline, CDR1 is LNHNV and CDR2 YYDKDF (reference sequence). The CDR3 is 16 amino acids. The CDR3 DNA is TGTGCCACCTTAACAACACAGGGGGCGAACACCGGGGAGCTGTTTTTT. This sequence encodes CATLTTQGANTGELFF.

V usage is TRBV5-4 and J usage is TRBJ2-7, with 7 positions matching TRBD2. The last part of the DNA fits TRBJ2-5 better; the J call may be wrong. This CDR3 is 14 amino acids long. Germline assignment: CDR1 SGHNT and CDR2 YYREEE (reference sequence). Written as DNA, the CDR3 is TGTGCCAGCCGTGAGCGGGAAACCTCTGAGACCCAGTACTTC. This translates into CASRERETSETQYF.

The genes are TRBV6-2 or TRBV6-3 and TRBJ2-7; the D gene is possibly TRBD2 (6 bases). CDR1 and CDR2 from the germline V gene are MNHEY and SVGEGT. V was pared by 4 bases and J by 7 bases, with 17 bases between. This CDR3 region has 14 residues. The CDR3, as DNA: TGTGCCAGCAGTTTACGCAGCGGGTTTGGAGAGCAGTACTTC. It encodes CASSLRSGFGEQYF.

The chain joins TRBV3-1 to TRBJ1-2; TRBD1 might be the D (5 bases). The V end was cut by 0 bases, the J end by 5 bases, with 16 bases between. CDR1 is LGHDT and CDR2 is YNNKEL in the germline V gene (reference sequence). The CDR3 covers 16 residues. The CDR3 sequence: CASSQETEDSRYGYTF. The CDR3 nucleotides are TGTGCCAGCAGCCAAGAAACGGAAGACAGTCGGTATGGCTACACCTTC.

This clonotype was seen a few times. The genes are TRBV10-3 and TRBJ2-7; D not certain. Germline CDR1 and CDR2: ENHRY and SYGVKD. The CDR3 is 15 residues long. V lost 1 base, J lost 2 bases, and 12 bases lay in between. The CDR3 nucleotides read TGTGCCATCAGTGAGTTTGGGCCAGACCCCTACGAGCAGTACTTC. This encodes CAISEFGPDPYEQYF.

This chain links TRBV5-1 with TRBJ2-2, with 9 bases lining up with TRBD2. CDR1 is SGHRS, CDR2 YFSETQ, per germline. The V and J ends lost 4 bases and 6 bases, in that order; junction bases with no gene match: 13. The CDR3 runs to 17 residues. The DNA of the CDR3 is TGCGCCAGCAGCGCAGCTATCGGCGGGAGGGTCCCCGGGGAGCTGTTTTTT. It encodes CASSAAIGGRVPGELFF.

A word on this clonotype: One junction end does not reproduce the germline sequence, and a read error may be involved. The CDR3 protein is CANSQQTVNEQFF. DNA of the CDR3: TGTGCCAACAGCCAACAGACCGTCAATGAGCAGTTCTTC. V gene TRBV3-1 combines with J gene TRBJ2-1; no clear D. CDR1 is LGHDT, CDR2 YNNKEL, per germline (reference sequence). CDR3 size: 13 residues.

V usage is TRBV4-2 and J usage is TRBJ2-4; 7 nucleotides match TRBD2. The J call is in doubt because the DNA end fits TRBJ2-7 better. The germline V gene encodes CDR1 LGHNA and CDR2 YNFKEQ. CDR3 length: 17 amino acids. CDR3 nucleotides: TGTGCCAGCAGCCAAATTAGCGGGCCCTCGGTCGGGTACGAGCAGTACTTC. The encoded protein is CASSQISGPSVGYEQYF.

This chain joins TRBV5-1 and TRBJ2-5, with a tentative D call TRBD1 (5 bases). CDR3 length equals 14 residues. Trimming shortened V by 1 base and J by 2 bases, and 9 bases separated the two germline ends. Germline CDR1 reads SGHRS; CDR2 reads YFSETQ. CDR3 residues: CASSLFAGQETQYF. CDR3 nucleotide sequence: TGCGCCAGCAGCTTGTTTGCAGGGCAAGAGACCCAGTACTTC.

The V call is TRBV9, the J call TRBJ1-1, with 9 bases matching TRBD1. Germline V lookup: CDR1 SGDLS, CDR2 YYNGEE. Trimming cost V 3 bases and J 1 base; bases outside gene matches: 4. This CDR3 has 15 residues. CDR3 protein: CASSARQGGNTEAFF. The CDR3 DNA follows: TGTGCCAGCAGCGCGCGACAGGGGGGGAACACTGAAGCTTTCTTT. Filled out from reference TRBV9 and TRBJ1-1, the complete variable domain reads DSGVTQTPKHLITATGQRVTLRCSPRSGDLSVYWYQQSLDQGLQFLIQYYNGEERAKGNILERFSAQQFPDLHSELNLSSLELGDSALYFCASSARQGGNTEAFFGQGTRLTVV.

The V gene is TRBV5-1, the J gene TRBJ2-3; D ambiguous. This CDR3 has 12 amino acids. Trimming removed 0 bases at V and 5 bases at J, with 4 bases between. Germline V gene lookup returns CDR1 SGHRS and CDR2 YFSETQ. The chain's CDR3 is CASSLDIDTQYF. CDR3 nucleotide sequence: TGCGCCAGCAGCTTGGATATAGATACGCAGTATTTT.

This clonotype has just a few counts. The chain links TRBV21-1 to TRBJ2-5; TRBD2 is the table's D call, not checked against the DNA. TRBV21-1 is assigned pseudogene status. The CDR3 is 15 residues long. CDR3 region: CASSKEALRGSSQYF. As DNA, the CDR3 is TGTGCCAGCAGCAAAGAGGCCCTTCGAGGTTCGTCCCAGTACTTC.

The chain's CDR3 is CSVRILGLDYTGELFF. Here the CDR3 DNA reads TGCAGCGTTCGAATCTTGGGACTAGACTACACCGGGGAGCTGTTTTTT. This sequence joins TRBV29-1 and TRBJ2-2, with TRBD2 identical over 8 bases. The germline V gene encodes CDR1 SQVTM and CDR2 ANQGSEA. V gave up 5 bases and J gave up 3 bases; unmatched junction bases: 11. The CDR3 contains 16 residues.

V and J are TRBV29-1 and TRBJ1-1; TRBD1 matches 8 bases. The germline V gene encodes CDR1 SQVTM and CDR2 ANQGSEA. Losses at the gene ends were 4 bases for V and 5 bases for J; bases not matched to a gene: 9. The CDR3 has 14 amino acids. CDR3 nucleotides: TGCAGCGTTGGATTGGGACAGGATCTAACTGAAGCTTTCTTT. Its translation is CSVGLGQDLTEAFF.

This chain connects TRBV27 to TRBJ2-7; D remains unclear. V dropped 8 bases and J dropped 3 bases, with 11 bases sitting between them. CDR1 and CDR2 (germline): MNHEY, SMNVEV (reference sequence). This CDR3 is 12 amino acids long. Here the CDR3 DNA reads TGTGCCAGCGGTCAGAGCCACTACGAGCAGTACTTC. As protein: CASGQSHYEQYF.

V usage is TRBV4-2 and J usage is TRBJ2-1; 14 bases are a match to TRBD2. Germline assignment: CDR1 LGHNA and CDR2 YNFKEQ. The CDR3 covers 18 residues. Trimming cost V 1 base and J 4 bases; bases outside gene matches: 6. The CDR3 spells CASSQVGTSGSLYNEQFF. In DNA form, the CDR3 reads TGTGCCAGCAGCCAAGTCGGGACTAGCGGGAGTCTTTACAATGAGCAGTTCTTC.

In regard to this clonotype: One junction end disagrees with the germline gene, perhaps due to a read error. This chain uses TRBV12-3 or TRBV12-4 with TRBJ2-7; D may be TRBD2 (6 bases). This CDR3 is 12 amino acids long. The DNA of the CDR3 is TGTGACAGCAGGACGGGACTCCACGAGGAGTACTTC. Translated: CDSRTGLHEEYF.

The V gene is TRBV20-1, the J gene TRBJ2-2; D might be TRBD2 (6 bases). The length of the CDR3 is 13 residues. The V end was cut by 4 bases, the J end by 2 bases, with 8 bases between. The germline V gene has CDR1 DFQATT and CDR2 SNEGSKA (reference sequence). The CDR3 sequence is CSATAGNTGELFF. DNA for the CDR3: TGCAGTGCTACAGCGGGTAACACCGGGGAGCTGTTTTTT.

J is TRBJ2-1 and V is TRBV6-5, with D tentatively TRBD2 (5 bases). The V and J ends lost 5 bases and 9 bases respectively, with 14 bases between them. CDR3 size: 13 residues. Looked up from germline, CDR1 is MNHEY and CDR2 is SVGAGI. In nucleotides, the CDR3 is TGTGCCAGCAGTGATCTAGCTTCCATTGAGCAGTTCTTC. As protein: CASSDLASIEQFF.

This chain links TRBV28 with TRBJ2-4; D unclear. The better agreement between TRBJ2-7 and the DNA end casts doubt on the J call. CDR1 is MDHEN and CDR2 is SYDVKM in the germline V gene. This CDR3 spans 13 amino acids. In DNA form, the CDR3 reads TGTGCCAGCAGCGGTAACGCCCCCTACGAGCAGTACTTC. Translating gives CASSGNAPYEQYF.

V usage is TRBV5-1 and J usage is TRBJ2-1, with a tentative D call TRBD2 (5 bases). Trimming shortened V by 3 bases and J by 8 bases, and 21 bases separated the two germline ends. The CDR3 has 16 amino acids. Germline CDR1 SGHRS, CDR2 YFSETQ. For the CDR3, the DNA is TGCGCCAGCAGCTCCGCGGGTTACCAAGGGTCCTATGAGCAGTTCTTC. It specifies CASSSAGYQGSYEQFF.

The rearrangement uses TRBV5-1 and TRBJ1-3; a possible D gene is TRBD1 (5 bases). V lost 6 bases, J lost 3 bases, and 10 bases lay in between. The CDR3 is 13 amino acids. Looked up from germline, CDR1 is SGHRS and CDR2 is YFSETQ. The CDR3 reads CASTGTVGNTIYF. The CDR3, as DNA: TGCGCCAGCACCGGGACGGTTGGAAACACCATATATTTT.

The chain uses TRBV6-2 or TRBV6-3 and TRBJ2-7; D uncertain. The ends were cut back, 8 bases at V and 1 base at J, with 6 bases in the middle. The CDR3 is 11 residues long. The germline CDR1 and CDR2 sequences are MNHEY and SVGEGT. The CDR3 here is CASASSYEQYF. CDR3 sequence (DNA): TGTGCCAGCGCCTCTTCCTACGAGCAGTACTTC.

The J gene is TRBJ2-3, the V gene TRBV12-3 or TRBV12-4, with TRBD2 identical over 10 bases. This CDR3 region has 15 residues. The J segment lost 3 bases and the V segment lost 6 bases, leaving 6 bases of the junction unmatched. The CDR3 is CASRQAGGRTDTQYF. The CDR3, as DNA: TGTGCCAGCAGGCAAGCGGGAGGGCGAACAGATACGCAGTATTTT.

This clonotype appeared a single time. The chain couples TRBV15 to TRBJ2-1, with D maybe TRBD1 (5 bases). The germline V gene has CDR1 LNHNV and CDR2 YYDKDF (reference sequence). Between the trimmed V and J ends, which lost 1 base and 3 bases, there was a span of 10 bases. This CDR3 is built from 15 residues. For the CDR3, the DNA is TGTGCCACCAGCAGAGCTCTAGGGGTCTACAATGAGCAGTTCTTC. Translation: CATSRALGVYNEQFF.